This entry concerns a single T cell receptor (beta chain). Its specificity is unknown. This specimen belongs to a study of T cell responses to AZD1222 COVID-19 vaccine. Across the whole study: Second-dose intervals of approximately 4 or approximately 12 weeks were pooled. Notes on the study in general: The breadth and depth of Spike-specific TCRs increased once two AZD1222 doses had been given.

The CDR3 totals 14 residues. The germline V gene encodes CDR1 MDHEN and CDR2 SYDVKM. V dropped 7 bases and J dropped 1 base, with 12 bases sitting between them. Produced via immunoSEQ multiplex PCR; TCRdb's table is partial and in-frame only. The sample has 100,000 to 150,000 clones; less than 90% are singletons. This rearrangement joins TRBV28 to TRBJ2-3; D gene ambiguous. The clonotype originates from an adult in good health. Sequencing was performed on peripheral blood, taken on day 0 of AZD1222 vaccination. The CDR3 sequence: CASTNSGRTDTQYF. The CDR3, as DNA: TGTGCCAGCACCAACTCGGGCCGCACAGATACGCAGTATTTT.